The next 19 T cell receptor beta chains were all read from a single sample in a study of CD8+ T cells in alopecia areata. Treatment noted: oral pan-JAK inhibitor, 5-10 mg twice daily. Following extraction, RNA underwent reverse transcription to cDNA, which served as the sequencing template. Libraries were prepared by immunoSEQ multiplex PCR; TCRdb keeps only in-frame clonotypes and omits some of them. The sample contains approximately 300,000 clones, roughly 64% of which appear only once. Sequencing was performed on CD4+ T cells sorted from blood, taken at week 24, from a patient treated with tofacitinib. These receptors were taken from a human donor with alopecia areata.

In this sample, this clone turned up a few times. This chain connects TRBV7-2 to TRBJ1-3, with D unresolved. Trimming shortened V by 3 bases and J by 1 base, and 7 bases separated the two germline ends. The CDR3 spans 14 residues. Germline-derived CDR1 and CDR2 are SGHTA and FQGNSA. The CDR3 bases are TGTGCCAGCAGCTTCTTGGGGTCTGGAAACACCATATATTTT. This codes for CASSFLGSGNTIYF.

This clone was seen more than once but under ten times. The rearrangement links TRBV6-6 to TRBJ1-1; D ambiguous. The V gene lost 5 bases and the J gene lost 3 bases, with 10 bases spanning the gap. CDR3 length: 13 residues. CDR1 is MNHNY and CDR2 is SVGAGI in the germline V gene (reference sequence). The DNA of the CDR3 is TGTGCCAGCAGTGACAACCAGCACACTGAAGCTTTCTTT. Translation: CASSDNQHTEAFF.

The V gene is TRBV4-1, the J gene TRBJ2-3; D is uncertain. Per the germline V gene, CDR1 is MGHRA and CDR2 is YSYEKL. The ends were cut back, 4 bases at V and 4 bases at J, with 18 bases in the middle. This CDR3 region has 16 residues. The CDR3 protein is CASSRIMTSSADTQYF. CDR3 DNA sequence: TGCGCCAGCAGCCGAATAATGACATCGAGCGCAGATACGCAGTATTTT.

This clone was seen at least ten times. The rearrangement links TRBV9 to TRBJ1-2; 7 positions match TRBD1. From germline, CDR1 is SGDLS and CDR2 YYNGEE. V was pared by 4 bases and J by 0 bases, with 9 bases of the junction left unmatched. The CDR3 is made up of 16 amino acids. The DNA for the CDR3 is TGTGCCAGCAGCCCGGGACAGCACACCGCTAACTATGGCTACACCTTC. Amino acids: CASSPGQHTANYGYTF.

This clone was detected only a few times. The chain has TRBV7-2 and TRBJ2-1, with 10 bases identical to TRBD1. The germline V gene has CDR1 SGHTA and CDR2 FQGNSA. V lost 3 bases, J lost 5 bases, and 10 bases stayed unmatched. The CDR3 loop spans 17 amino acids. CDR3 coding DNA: TGTGCCAGCAGCTTGATTTCGACAGGGGGCCTAAACAATGAGCAGTTCTTC. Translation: CASSLISTGGLNNEQFF.

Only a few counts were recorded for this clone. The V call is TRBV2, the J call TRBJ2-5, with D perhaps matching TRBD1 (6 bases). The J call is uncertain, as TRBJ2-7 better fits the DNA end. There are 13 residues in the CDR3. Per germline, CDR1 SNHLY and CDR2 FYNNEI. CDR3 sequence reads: CASSFTGIAEQYF. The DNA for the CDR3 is TGTGCCAGCAGTTTTACAGGGATCGCCGAGCAGTACTTC.

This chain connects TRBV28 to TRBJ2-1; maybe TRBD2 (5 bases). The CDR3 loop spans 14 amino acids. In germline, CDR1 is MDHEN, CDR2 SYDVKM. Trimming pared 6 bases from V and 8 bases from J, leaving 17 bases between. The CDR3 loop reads CASSLGLGAHEQFF. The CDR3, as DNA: TGTGCCAGCAGCCTAGGGCTGGGAGCCCATGAGCAGTTCTTC.

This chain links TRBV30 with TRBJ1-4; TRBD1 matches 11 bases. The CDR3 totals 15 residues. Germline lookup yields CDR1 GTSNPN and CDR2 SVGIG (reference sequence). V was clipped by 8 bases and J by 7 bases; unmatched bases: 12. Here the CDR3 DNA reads TGTGCCAGTCCAACGGGGACAGGGGGTTTTGAAAAACTGTTTTTT. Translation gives CASPTGTGGFEKLFF.

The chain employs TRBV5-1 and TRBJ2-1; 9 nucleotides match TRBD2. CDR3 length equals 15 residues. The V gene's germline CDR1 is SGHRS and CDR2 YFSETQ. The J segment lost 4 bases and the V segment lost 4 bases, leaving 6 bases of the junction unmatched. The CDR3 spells CASSRRLAGYNEQFF. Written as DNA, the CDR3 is TGCGCCAGCAGCCGTCGGCTAGCGGGGTACAATGAGCAGTTCTTC.

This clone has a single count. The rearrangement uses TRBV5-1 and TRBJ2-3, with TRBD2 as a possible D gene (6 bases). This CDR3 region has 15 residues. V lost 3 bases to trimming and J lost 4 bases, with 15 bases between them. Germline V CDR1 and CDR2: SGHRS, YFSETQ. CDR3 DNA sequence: TGCGCCAGCAGCTCCCGGGGGTTTGGGTCAGATACGCAGTATTTT. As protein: CASSSRGFGSDTQYF. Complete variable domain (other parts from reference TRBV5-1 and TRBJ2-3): KAGVTQTPRYLIKTRGQQVTLSCSPISGHRSVSWYQQTPGQGLQFLFEYFSETQRNKGNFPGRFSGRQFSNSRSEMNVSTLELGDSALYLCASSSRGFGSDTQYFGPGTRLTVL.

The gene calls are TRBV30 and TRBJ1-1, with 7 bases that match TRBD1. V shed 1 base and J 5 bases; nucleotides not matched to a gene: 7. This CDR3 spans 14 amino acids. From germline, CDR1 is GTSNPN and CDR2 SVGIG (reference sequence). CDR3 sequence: CAWSGRGGWTEAFF. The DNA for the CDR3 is TGTGCCTGGAGTGGAAGAGGGGGCTGGACTGAAGCTTTCTTT.

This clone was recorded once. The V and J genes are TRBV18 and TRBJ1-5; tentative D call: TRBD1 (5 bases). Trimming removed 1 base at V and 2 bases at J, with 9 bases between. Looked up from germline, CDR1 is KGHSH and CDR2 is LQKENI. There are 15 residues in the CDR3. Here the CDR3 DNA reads TGTGCCAGCTCACCACAGTCAGGGCGCAATCAGCCCCAGCATTTT. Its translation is CASSPQSGRNQPQHF.

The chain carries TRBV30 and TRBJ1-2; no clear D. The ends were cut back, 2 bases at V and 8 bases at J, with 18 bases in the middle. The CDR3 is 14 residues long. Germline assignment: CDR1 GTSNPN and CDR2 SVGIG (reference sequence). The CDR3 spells CAWSPGHAGEGYTF. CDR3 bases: TGTGCCTGGAGTCCCGGCCACGCCGGGGAAGGCTACACCTTC.

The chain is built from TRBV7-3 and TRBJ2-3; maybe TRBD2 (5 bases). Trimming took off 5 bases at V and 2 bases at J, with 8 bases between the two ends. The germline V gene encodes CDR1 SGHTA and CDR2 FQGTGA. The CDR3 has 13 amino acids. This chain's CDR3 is CASSRGTTDTQYF. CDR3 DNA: TGTGCCAGCAGCCGGGGTACCACAGATACGCAGTATTTT.

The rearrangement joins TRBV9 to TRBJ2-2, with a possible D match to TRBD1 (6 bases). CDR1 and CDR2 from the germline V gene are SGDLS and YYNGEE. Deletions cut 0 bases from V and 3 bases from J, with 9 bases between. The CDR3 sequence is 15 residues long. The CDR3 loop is CASSVGTAYTGELFF. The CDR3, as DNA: TGTGCCAGCAGCGTAGGGACAGCCTACACCGGGGAGCTGTTTTTT.

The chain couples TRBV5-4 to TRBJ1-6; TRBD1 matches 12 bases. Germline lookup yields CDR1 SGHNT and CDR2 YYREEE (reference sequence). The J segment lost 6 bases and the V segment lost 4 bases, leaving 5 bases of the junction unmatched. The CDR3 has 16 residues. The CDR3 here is CASSVGTGGLNSPLHF. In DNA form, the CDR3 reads TGTGCCAGCAGCGTCGGGACAGGGGGCCTTAATTCACCCCTCCACTTT.

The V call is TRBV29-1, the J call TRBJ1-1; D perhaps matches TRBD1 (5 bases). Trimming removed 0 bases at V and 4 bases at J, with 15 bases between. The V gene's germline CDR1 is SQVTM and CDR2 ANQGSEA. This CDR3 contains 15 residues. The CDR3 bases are TGCAGCGTTGAAGATTGGAGGGCGCAGGGCACTGAAGCTTTCTTT. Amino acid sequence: CSVEDWRAQGTEAFF.

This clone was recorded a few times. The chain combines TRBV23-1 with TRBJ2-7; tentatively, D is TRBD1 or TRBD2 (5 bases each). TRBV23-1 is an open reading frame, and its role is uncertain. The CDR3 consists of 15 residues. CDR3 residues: CASSQSWCLTRDQNV. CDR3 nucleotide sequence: TGCGCCAGCAGTCAATCATGGTGTTTGACGAGGGACCAGAATGTC.

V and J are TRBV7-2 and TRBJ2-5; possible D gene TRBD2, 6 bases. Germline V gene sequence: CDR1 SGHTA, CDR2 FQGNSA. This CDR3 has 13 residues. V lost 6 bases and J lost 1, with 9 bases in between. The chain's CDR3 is CASRRGGQETQYF. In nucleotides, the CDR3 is TGTGCCAGCAGACGGGGAGGCCAAGAGACCCAGTACTTC.